This T cell receptor (beta chain) was observed in a study of blood T cell repertoires in COVID-19. The wider study: The samples span acute and convalescent COVID-19 from the United States, Italy and Spain. T cells, B-cell-depleted T cells, or PBMCs supplied cDNA or gDNA.

The CDR3 is made up of 15 amino acids. J was trimmed by 6 bases and V by 0 bases; bases with no gene match: 4. Germline loops: CDR1 KGHDR, CDR2 SFDVKD. TCRdb's table, derived via immunoSEQ multiplex PCR, lists solely in-frame clones and lacks some. The sample contains about 280,000 clones, 90% of which appear only once. Everyone who took part was 18 to 89 years old, and they came from 20 to 25 US areas. Researchers sorted participants into cohorts using their self-reported clinical history. The V gene is TRBV24-1, the J gene TRBJ2-1; 7 nucleotides match TRBD2. Input material: PBMCs or T cells enriched from blood (not recorded which). This clonotype was sampled from a woman aged 18-29 years with acute COVID-19. Here the CDR3 DNA reads TGTGCCACCAGTGATTTGTGGGAGGGACGCAATGAGCAGTTCTTC. It yields the protein CATSDLWEGRNEQFF.